Sequencing of this T cell receptor (beta chain) was carried out in a study of T-cell reconstitution after alpha-beta-depleted transplantation in children. This clonotype was seen ten or more times. Its antigen is as yet unknown. Study findings and constraints: The origin of alpha-beta T cells about two months after transplant was reportedly several hundred expanded graft clones. The main origin of T-cell counts and diversity one year after transplant was newly produced T cells. For some patients, TCRbeta diversity was high at day 60 because of recipient T cells and thymic progenitors that survived.

The library targeted TCRbeta and was prepared with unique molecular identifiers. Via MiXCR, TCRdb re-called the PCR reads, giving one row per CDR3 protein. In the table there are about 70,000 distinct CDR3 sequences, approximately 11% of which are singletons. The receptor comes from a boy aged 5-17 years with acute myeloid leukemia, due to receive a stem cell transplant. The material was PBMCs, obtained before TCRalphabeta/CD19-depleted stem cell transplant.

CDR3: CASRATGVRREQYF. The CDR3 DNA reads as TGTGCCAGCAGAGCTACAGGGGTCCGCAGGGAGCAGTACTTC. V gene TRBV6-2 or TRBV6-3 combines with J gene TRBJ2-7; 7 nucleotides align to TRBD1. Germline lookup yields CDR1 MNHEY and CDR2 SVGEGT. This CDR3 contains 14 residues. V gave up 6 bases and J gave up 7 bases; unmatched junction bases: 12.